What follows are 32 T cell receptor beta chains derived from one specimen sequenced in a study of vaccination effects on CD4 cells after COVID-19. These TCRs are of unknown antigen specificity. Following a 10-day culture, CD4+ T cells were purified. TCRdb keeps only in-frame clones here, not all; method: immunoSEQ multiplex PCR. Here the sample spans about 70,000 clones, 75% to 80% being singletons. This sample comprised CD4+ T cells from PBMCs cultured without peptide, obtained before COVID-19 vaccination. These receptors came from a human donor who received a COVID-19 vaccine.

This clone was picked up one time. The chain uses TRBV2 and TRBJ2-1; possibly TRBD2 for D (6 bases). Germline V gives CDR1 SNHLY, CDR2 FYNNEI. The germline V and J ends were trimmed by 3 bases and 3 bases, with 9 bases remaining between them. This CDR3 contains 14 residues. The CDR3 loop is CASSDGGNYNEQFF. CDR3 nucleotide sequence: TGTGCCAGCAGTGATGGGGGGAACTACAATGAGCAGTTCTTC.

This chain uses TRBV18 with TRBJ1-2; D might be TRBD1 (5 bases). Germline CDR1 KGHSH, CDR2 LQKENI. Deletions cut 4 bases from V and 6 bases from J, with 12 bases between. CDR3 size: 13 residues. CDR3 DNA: TGTGCCAGCTCACAGACAGAAAGGGATGGCTACACCTTC. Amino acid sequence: CASSQTERDGYTF.

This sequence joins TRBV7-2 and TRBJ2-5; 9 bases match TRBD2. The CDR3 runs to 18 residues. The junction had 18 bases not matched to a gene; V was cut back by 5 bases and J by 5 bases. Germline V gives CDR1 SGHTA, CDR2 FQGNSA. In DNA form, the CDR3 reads TGTGCCAGCAGCCCGGGGGGTAGCGGGGGTTTCCGCGGGGAGACCCAGTACTTC. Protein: CASSPGGSGGFRGETQYF.

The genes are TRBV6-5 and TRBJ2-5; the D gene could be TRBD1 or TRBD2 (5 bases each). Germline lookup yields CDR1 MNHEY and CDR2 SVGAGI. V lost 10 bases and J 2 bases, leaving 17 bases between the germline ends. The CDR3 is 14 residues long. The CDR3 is CAINLPGRQETQYF. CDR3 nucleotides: TGTGCCATCAACTTACCGGGACGGCAAGAGACCCAGTACTTC.

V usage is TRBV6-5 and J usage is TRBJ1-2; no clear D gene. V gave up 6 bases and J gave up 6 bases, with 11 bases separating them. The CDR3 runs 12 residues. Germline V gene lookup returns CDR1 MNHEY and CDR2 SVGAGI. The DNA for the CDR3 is TGTGCCAGCAGCCACAACCAGAATGGCTACACCTTC. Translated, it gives CASSHNQNGYTF.

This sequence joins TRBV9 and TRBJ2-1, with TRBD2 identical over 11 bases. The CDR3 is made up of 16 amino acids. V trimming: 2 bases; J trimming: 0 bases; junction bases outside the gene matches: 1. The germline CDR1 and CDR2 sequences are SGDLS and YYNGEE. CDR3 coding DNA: TGTGCCAGCAGCGTTAGCGGGGGGGCCTCCTACAATGAGCAGTTCTTC. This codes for CASSVSGGASYNEQFF. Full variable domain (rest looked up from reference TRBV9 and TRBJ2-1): DSGVTQTPKHLITATGQRVTLRCSPRSGDLSVYWYQQSLDQGLQFLIQYYNGEERAKGNILERFSAQQFPDLHSELNLSSLELGDSALYFCASSVSGGASYNEQFFGPGTRLTVL.

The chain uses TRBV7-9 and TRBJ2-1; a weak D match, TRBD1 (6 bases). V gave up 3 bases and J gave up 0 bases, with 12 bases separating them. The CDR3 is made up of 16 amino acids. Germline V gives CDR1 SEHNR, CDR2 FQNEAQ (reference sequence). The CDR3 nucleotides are TGTGCCAGCAGCTTGACCACAGGGAGCTCCTACAATGAGCAGTTCTTC. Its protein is CASSLTTGSSYNEQFF.

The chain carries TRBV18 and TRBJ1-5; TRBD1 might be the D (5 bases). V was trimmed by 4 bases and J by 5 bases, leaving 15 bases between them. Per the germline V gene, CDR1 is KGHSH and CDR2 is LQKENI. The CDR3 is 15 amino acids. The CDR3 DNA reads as TGTGCCAGCTCACTTGGGCCAGGGATAGATCAGCCCCAGCATTTT. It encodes CASSLGPGIDQPQHF.

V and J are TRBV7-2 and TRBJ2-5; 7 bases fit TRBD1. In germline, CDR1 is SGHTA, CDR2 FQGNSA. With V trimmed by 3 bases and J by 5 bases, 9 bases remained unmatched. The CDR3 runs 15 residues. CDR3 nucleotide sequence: TGTGCCAGCAGCTTCCACGGGACAGTCAAGGAGACCCAGTACTTC. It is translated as CASSFHGTVKETQYF.

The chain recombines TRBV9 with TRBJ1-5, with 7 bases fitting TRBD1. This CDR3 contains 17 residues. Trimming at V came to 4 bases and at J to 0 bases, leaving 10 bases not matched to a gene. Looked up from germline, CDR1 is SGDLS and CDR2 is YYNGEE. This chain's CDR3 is CASSLDGQDDSNQPQHF. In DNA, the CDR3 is TGTGCCAGCAGCCTAGACGGACAGGACGATAGCAATCAGCCCCAGCATTTT.

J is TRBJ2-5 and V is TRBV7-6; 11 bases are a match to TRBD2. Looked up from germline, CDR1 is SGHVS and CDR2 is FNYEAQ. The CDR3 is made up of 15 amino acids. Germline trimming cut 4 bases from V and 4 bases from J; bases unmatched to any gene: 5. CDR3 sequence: CASSSIAGGGETQYF. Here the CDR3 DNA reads TGTGCCAGCAGCTCTATAGCGGGGGGGGGAGAGACCCAGTACTTC.

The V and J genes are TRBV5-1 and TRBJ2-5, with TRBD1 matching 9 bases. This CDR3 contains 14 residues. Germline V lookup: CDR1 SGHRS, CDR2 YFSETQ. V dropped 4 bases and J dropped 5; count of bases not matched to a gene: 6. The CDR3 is CASSTGGSGETQYF. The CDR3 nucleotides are TGCGCCAGCAGCACAGGGGGCTCCGGGGAGACCCAGTACTTC.

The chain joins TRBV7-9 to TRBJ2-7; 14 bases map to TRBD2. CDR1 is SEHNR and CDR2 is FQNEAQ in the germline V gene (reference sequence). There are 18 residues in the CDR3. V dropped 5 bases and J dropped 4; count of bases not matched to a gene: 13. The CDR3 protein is CASSPGLAGGNPLYEQYV. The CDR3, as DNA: TGTGCCAGCAGCCCCGGACTAGCGGGGGGCAATCCCCTATACGAGCAGTACGTC.

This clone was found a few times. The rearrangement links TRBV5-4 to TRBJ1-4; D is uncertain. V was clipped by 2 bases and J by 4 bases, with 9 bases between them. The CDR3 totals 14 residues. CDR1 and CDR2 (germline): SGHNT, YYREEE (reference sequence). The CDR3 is CASSLGQFNEKLFF. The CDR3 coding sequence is TGTGCCAGCAGCTTAGGGCAGTTTAATGAAAAACTGTTTTTT.

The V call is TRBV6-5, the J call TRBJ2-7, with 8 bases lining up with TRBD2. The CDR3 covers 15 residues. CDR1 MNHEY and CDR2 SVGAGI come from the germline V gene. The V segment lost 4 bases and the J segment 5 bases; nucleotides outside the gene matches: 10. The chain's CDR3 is CASSSPRRGADEQYV. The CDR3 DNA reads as TGTGCCAGCAGTTCACCCCGGCGGGGGGCGGACGAGCAGTACGTC.

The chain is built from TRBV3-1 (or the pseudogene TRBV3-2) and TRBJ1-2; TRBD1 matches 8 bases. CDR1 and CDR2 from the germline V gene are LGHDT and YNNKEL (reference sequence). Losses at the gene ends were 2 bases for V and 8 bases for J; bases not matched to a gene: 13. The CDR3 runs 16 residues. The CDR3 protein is CASSQPVSGGLVGYTF. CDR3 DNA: TGTGCCAGCAGCCAACCCGTTTCAGGGGGCTTAGTCGGCTACACCTTC.

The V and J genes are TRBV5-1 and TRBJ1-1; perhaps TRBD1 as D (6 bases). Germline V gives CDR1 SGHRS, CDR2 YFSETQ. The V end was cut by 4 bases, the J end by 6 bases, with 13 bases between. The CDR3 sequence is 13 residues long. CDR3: CASSAQGYAEAFF. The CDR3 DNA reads TGCGCCAGCAGCGCACAGGGTTATGCTGAAGCTTTCTTT.

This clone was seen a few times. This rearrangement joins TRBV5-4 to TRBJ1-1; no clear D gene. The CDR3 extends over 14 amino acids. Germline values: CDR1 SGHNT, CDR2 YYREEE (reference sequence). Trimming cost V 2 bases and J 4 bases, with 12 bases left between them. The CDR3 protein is CASSFGNIGTEAFF. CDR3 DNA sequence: TGTGCCAGCAGCTTCGGCAATATTGGCACTGAAGCTTTCTTT.

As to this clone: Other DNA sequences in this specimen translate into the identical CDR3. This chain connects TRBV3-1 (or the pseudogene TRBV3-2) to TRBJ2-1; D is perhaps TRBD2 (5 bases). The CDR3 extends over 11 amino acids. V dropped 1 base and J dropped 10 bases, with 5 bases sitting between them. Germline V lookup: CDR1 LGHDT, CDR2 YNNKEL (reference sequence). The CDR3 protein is CASSQAGEQFF. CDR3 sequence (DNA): TGTGCCAGCAGCCAAGCGGGAGAGCAGTTCTTC.

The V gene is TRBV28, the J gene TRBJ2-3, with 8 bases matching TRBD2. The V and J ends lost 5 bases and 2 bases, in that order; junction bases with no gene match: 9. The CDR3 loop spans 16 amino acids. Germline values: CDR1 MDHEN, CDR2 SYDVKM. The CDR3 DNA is TGTGCCAGCAGTCGCCCAGCGGGGGAACTCACAGATACGCAGTATTTT. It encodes CASSRPAGELTDTQYF.

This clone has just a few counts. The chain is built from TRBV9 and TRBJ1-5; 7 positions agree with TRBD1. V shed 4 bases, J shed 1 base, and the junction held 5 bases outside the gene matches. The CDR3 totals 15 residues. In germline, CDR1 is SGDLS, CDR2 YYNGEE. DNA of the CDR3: TGTGCCAGCAGCAAAGGGACAGTAAGCAATCAGCCCCAGCATTTT. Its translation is CASSKGTVSNQPQHF. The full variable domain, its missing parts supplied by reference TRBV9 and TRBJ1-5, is DSGVTQTPKHLITATGQRVTLRCSPRSGDLSVYWYQQSLDQGLQFLIQYYNGEERAKGNILERFSAQQFPDLHSELNLSSLELGDSALYFCASSKGTVSNQPQHFGDGTRLSIL.

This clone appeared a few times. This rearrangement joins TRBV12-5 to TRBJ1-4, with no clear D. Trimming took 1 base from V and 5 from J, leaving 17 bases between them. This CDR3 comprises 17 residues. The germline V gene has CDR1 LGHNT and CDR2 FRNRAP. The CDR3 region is CASGLAPVTGGNEKLFF. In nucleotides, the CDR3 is TGTGCTAGTGGTTTGGCCCCGGTCACCGGAGGGAATGAAAAACTGTTTTTT.

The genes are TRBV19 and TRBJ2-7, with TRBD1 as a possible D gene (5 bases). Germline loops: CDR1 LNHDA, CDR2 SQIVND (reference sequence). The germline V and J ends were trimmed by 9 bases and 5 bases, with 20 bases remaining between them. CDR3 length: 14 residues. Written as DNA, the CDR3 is TGTGCCAGACCTCAACGGTTGGGGCCCCACGAGCAGTACGTC. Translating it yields CARPQRLGPHEQYV.

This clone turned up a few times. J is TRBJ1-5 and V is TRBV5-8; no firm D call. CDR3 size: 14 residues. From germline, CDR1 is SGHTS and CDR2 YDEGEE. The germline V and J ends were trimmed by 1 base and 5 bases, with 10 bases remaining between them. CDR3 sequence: CASSLFERYQPQHF. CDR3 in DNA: TGTGCCAGCAGCTTGTTTGAGCGCTATCAGCCCCAGCATTTT.

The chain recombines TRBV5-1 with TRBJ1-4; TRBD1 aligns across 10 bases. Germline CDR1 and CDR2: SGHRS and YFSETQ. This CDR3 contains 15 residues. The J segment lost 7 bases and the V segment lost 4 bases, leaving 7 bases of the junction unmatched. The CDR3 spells CASSETGGVGEKLFF. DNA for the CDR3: TGCGCCAGCAGCGAGACAGGGGGCGTCGGTGAAAAACTGTTTTTT.

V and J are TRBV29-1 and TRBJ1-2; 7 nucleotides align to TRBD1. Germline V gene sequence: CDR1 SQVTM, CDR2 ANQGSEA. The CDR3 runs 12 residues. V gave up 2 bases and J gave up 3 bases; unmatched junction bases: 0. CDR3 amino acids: CSVETGDYGYTF. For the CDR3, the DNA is TGCAGCGTTGAAACAGGGGACTATGGCTACACCTTC.

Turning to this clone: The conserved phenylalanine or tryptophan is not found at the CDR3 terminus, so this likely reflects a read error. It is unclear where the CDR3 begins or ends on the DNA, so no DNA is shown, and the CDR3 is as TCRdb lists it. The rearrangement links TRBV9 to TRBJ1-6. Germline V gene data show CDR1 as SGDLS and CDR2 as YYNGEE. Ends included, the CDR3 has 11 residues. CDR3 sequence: CASIIPGGKVN.

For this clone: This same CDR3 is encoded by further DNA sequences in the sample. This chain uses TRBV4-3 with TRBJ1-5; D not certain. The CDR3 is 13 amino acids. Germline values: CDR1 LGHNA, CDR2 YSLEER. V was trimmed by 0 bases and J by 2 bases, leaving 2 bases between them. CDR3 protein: CASSQDRNQPQHF. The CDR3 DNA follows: TGCGCCAGCAGCCAAGACCGCAATCAGCCCCAGCATTTT.

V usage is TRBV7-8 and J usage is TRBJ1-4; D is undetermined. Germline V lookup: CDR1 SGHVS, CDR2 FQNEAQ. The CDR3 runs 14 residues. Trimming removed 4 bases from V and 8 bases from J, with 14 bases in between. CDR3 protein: CASSSRAPREKLFF. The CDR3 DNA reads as TGTGCCAGCAGCTCAAGGGCCCCGAGGGAAAAACTGTTTTTT.

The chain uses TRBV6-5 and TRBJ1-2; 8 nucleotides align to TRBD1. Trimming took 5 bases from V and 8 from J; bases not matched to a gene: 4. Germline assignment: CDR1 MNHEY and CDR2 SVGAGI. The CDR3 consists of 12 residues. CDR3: CASSTGQGGYTF. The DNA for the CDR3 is TGTGCCAGCAGTACTGGACAGGGAGGCTACACCTTC.

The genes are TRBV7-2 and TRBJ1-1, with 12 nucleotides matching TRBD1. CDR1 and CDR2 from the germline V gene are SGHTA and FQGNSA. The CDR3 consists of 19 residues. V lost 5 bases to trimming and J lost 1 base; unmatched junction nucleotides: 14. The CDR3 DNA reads TGTGCCAGCAGCGCAGGACTGGGACAGGGGGCTCAGCGGAACACTGAAGCTTTCTTT. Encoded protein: CASSAGLGQGAQRNTEAFF.

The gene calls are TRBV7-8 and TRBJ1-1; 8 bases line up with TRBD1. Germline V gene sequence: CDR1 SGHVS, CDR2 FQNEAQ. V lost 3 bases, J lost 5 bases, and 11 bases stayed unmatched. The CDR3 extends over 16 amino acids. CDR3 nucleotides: TGTGCCAGCAGCTTGATTGCAGGGGGCTCAAGGACTGAAGCTTTCTTT. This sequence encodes CASSLIAGGSRTEAFF. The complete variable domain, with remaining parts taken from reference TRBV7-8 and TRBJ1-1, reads GAGVSQSPRYKVAKRGQDVALRCDPISGHVSLFWYQQALGQGPEFLTYFQNEAQLDKSGLPSDRFFAERPEGSVSTLKIQRTQQEDSAVYLCASSLIAGGSRTEAFFGQGTRLTVV.